The sequence of this T cell receptor beta chain was determined in a study of response to subunit inactivated influenza vaccine. TCRdb redid the calling of the RT-PCR reads with MiXCR, one entry per CDR3 protein. The sample has 430,000 or so distinct CDR3 sequences; approximately 11% are singletons. About this clonotype itself: Antigen unknown.

V was pared by 3 bases and J by 3 bases, with 3 bases of the junction left unmatched. The CDR3 covers 15 residues. The germline gives CDR1 SGHNT, CDR2 YYREEE (reference sequence). Study findings and constraints: Authors suggested that a seasonal influenza vaccination recruits few new T cells each time.

The TCR was taken from a man aged 50 to 59 who received an inactivated influenza vaccine. The source material was PBMCs from blood, sampled about 6 weeks after vaccination. The chain recombines TRBV5-4 with TRBJ2-1; 10 bases are a match to TRBD2. The CDR3 DNA follows: TGTGCCAGCAGCTCTCCTAGCGGGGGCTACAATGAGCAGTTCTTC. This gives the protein CASSSPSGGYNEQFF.